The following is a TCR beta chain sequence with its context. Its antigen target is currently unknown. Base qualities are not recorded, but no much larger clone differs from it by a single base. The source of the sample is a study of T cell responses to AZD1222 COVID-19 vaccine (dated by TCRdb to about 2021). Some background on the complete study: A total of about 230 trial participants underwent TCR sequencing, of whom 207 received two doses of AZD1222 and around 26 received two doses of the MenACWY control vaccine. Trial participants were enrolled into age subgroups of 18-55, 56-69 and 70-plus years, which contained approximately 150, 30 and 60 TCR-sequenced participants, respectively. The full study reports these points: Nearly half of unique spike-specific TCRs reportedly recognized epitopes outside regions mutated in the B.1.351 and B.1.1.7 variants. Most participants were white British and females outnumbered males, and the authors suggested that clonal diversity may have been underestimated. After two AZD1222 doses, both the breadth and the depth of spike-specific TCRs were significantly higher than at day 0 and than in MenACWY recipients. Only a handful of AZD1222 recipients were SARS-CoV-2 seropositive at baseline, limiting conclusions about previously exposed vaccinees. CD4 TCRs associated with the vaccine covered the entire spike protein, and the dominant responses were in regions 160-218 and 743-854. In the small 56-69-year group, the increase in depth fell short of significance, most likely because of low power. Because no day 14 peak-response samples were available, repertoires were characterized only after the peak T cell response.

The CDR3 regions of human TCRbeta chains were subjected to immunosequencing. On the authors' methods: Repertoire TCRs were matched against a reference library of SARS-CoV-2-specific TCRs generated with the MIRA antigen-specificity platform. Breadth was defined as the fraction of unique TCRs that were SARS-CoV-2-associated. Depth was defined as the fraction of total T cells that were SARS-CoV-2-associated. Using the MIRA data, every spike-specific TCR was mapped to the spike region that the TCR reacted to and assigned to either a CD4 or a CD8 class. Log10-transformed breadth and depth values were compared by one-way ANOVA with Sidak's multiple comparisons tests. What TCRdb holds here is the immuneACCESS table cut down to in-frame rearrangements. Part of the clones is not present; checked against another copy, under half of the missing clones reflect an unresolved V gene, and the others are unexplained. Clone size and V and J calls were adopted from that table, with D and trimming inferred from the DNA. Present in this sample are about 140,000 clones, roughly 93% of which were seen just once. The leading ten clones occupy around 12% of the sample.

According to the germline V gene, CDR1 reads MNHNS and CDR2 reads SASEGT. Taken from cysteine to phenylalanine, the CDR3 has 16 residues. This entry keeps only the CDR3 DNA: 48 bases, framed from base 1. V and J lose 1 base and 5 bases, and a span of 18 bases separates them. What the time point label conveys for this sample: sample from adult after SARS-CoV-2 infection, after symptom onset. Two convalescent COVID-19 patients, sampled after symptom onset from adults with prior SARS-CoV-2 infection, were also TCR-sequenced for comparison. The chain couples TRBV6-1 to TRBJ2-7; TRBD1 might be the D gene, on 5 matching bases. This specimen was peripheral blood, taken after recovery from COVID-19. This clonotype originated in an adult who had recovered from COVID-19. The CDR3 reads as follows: CASSEVLLTASDEQYF. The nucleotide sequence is TGTGCCAGCAGTGAAGTCCTCTTGACAGCCTCGGACGAGCAGTACTTC.